The clone carrying this T cell receptor (beta chain) showed up just once. Using immunoSEQ multiplex PCR, the repertoire was profiled, and TCRdb retains in-frame clones only, with some absent. The sample lists tens of thousands of clones; 89% were seen once. These data come from a study of glioma-infiltrating T cells after dendritic cell vaccination. Time point reported: after dendritic cell vaccination, including at tumor progression/relapse. Only patients with spare fresh-frozen tumor and over two years of follow-up were included. Losses at the gene ends were 8 bases for V and 10 bases for J; bases not matched to a gene: 18. CDR3 size: 15 residues. Germline assignment: CDR1 MDHEN and CDR2 SYDVKM.

The sample was blood, taken after dendritic cell vaccination. This clonotype was sampled from a human donor with glioblastoma. The chain uses TRBV28 and TRBJ1-1; 8 positions match TRBD1. The CDR3, as DNA: TGTGCCAGCTCAATCGGGAGCTGGACAGGGTTGGCAGCTTTCTTT. It encodes CASSIGSWTGLAAFF.